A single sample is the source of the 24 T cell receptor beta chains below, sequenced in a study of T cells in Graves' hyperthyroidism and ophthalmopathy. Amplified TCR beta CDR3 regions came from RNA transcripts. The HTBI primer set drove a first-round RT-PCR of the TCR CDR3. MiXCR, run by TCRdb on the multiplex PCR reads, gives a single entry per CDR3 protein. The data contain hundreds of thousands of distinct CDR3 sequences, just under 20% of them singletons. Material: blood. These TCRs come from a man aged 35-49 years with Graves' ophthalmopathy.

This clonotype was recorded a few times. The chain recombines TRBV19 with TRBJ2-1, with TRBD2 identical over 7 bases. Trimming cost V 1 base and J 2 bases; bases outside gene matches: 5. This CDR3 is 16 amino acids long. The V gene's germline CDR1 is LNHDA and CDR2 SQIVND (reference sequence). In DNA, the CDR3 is TGTGCCAGTAGTATAGGAGTGGGAGGGCCCTACAATGAGCAGTTCTTC. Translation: CASSIGVGGPYNEQFF.

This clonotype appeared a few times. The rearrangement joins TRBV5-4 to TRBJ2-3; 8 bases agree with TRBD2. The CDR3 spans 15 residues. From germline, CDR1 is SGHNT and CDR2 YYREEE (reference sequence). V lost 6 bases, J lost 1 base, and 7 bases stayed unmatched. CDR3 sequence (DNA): TGTGCCAGCATGGCGGGGGGAGGCGGCACAGATACGCAGTATTTT. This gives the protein CASMAGGGGTDTQYF. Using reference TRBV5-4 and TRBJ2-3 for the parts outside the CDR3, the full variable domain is ETGVTQSPTHLIKTRGQQVTLRCSSQSGHNTVSWYQQALGQGPQFIFQYYREEENGRGNFPPRFSGLQFPNYSSELNVNALELDDSALYLCASMAGGGGTDTQYFGPGTRLTVL.

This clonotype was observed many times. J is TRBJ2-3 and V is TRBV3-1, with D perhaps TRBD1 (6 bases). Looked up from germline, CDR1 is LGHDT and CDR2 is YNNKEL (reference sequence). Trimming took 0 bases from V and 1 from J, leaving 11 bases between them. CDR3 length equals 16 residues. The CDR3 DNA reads TGTGCCAGCAGCCAAGACAGGGGCTACGGCACAGATACGCAGTATTTT. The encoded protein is CASSQDRGYGTDTQYF.

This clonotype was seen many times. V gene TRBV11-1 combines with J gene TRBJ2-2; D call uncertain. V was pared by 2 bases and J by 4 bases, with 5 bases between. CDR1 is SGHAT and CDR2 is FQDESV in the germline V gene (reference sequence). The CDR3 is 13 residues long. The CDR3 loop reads CASSLSATGELFF. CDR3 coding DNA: TGTGCCAGCAGCTTATCGGCCACCGGGGAGCTGTTTTTT.

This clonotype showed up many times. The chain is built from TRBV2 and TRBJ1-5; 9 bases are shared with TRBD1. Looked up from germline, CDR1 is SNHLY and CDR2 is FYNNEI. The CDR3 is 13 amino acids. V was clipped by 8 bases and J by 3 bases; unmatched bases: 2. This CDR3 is CASGTGSNQPQHF. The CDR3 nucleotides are TGTGCCAGCGGGACAGGGTCCAATCAGCCCCAGCATTTT.

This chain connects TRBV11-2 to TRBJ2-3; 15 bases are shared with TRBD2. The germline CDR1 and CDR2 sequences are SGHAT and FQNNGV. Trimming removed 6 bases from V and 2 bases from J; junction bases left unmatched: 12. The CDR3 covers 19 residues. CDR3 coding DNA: TGTGCCAGCAGTTCCCCGGGACTAGCGGGAGGAGGTTACACAGATACGCAGTATTTT. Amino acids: CASSSPGLAGGGYTDTQYF.

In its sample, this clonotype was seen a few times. CDR3 nucleotide sequence: TGTGCCAGCACACGAGACAGGGTGGGAGATGGCTACACCTTC. The encoded protein is CASTRDRVGDGYTF. The chain combines TRBV6-1 with TRBJ1-2; 7 bases line up with TRBD1. CDR1 is MNHNS and CDR2 is SASEGT in the germline V gene. Unmatched junction bases numbered 11, after V lost 7 bases and J lost 6 bases. CDR3 length equals 14 residues.

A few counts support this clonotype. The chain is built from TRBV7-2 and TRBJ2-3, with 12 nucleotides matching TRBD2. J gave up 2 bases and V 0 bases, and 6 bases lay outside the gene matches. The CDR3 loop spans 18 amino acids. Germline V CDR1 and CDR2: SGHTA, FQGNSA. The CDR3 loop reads CASSLALAGGPDTDTQYF. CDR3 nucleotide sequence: TGTGCCAGCAGCTTAGCTCTAGCGGGGGGGCCCGACACAGATACGCAGTATTTT.

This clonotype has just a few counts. As DNA, the CDR3 is TGTGCCAGCAGCCAAGCAAGGAGTTTGGGGTACGAGCAGTACTTC. It codes for CASSQARSLGYEQYF. This chain connects TRBV4-2 to TRBJ2-7; D is unresolved. The germline CDR1 and CDR2 sequences are LGHNA and YNFKEQ. The CDR3 consists of 15 residues. Trimming stripped 1 base from V and 4 bases from J, with 14 bases between.

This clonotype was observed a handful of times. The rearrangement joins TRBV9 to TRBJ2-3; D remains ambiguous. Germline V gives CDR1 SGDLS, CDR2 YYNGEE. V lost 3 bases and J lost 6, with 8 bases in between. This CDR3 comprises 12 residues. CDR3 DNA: TGTGCCAGCAGCGCCAACGGGGATACGCAGTATTTT. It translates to CASSANGDTQYF.

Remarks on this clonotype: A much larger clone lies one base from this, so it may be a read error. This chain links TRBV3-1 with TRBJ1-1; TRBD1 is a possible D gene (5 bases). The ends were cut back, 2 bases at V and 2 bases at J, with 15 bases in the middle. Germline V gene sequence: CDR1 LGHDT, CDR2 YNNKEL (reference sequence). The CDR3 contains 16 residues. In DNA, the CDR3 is TGTGCCAGCAGCCAATATCGGGGACTGGGAAACACTGAAGCTTTCTTT. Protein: CASSQYRGLGNTEAFF.

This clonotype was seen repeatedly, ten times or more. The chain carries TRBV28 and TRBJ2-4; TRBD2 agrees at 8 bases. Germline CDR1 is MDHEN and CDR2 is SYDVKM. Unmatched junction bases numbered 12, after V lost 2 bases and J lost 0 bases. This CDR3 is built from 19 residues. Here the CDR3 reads CASSLGPRAGALAKNIQYF. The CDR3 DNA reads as TGTGCCAGCAGTTTAGGCCCGCGAGCGGGAGCACTAGCCAAAAACATTCAGTACTTC.

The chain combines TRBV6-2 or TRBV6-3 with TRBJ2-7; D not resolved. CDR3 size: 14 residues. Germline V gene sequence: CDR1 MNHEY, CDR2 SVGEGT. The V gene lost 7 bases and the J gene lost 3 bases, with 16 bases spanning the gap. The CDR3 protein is CASTTPLGNYEQYF. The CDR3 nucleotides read TGTGCCAGCACCACTCCTCTAGGGAACTACGAGCAGTACTTC.

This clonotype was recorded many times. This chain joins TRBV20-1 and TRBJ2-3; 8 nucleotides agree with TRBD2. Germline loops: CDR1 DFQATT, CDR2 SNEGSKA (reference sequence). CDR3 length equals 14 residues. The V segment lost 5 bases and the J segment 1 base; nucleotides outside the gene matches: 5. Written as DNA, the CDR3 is TGCAGTGCTTTCCCAGCGGGGGGCACAGATACGCAGTATTTT. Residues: CSAFPAGGTDTQYF.

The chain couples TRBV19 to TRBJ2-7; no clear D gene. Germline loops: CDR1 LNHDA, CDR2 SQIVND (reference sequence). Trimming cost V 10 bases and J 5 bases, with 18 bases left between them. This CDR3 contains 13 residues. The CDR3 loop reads CATQGPRRNEQYF. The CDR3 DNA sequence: TGTGCCACCCAAGGACCCCGTAGGAACGAGCAGTACTTC.

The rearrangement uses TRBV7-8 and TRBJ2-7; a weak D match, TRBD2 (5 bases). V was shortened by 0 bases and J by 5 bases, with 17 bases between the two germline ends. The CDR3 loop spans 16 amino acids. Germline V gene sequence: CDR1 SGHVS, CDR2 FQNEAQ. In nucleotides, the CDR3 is TGTGCCAGCAGCTTAGCCGGAGGAGCGTCCCGGGACGAGCAGTACTTC. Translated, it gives CASSLAGGASRDEQYF.

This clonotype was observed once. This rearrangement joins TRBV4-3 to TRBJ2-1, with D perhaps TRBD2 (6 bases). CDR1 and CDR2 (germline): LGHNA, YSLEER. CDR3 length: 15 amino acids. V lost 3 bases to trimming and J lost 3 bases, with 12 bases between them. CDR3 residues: CASSHDAGYYNEQFF. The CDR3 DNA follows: TGCGCCAGCAGCCACGATGCGGGGTACTACAATGAGCAGTTCTTC.

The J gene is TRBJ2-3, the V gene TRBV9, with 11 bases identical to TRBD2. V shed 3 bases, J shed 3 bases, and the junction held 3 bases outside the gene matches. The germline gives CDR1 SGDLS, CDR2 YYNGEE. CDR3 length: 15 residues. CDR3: CASSGRTSGTDTQYF. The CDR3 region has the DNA TGTGCCAGCAGCGGTCGGACTAGCGGGACAGATACGCAGTATTTT.

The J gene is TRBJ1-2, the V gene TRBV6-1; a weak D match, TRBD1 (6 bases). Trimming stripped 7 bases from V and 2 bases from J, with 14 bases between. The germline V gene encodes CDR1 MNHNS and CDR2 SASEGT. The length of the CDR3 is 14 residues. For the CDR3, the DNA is TGTGCCAGCAAACTGGGGGGACACAACTATGGCTACACCTTC. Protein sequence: CASKLGGHNYGYTF.

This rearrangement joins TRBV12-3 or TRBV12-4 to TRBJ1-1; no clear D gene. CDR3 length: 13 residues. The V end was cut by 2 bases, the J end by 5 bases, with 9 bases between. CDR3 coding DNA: TGTGCCAGCAGTTTACCGGGGAAGACTGAAGCTTTCTTT. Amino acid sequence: CASSLPGKTEAFF.

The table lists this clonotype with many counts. The CDR3 is CASSQWAAGGPSETQYF. CDR3 nucleotides: TGTGCCAGCAGCCAATGGGCCGCCGGGGGGCCCTCGGAGACCCAGTACTTC. V is TRBV3-1 and J is TRBJ2-5; tentative D call: TRBD2 (7 bases). V shed 2 bases and J shed 5 bases, with 21 bases lying between them. The germline gives CDR1 LGHDT, CDR2 YNNKEL (reference sequence). There are 17 residues in the CDR3.

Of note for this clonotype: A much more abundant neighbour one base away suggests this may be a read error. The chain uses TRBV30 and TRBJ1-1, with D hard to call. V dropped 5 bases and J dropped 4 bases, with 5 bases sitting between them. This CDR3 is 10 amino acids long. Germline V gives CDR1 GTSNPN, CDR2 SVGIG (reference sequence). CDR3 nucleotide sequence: TGTGCCTGGGGAAGCACTGAAGCTTTCTTT. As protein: CAWGSTEAFF. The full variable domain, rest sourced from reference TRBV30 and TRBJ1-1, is SQTIHQWPATLVQPVGSPLSLECTVEGTSNPNLYWYRQAAGRGLQLLFYSVGIGQISSEVPQNLSASRPQDRQFILSSKKLLLSDSGFYLCAWGSTEAFFGQGTRLTVV.

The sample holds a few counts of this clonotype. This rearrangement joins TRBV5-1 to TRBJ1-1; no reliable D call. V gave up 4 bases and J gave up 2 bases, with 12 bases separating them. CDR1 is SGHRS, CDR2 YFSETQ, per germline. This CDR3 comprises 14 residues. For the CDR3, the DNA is TGCGCCAGCAGCCCAGGATATACAAACACTGAAGCTTTCTTT. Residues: CASSPGYTNTEAFF.

This CDR3 is CASSLAGLAGPSEQYF. The CDR3 nucleotides are TGTGCCAGCAGCTTAGCGGGACTAGCGGGCCCTAGTGAGCAGTACTTC. The rearrangement joins TRBV7-8 to TRBJ2-7; 12 bases map to TRBD2. The CDR3 runs 16 residues. The germline V gene encodes CDR1 SGHVS and CDR2 FQNEAQ. Unmatched junction bases numbered 7, after V lost 0 bases and J lost 7 bases.